Listed below are T cell receptor beta chains from one sample, sequenced in a study of regulatory T cells in long-lasting Graves disease. TCRdb passed the multiplex PCR reads through MiXCR, listing each CDR3 protein once. The sample has some 280,000 distinct CDR3 sequences; more than 20% are singletons. The sample consisted of peripheral blood mononuclear cells (PBMCs), taken when the disease was refractory, from a patient treated with antithyroid drugs. The receptors shown here come from a female donor with Graves disease. Each CDR3 is given with its conserved first and last residue. A D gene is named only where the DNA matches it firmly. Some rows mark clone size as missing; the rest say once, few, many or name a class of expanded clone.

j_call	clone_size	v_call	d_call	cdr3_aa	cdr3_nt
TRBJ1-1	few	TRBV29-1	.	CSPGETEAFF	TGCAGCCCAGGGGAAACTGAAGCTTTCTTT
TRBJ1-1	.	TRBV6-1	.	CASLEWGLEAFF	TGTGCCAGCCTAGAATGGGGATTAGAAGCTTTCTTT
TRBJ1-1	few	TRBV19	.	CASSPTGNLGTEAFF	TGTGCCAGTAGTCCTACAGGGAATTTAGGAACTGAAGCTTTCTTT
TRBJ2-6	.	TRBV29-1	.	CSVEDTHSGANVLTF	TGCAGCGTTGAAGATACGCACTCTGGGGCCAACGTCCTGACTTTC
TRBJ2-5	many	TRBV19	.	CASSMVGGTAQETQYF	TGTGCCAGTAGTATGGTAGGAGGGACAGCCCAAGAGACCCAGTACTTC
TRBJ1-2	many	TRBV20-1	.	CSASGGNYGYTF	TGCAGTGCTAGTGGGGGAAACTATGGCTACACCTTC
TRBJ2-2	many	TRBV29-1	.	CSVPDLNTGELFF	TGCAGCGTTCCTGACCTGAACACCGGGGAGCTGTTTTTT
TRBJ1-3	.	TRBV20-1	.	CSASTVEGISGNTIYF	TGCAGTGCTTCCACCGTTGAGGGCATCTCTGGAAACACCATATATTTT
TRBJ1-2	.	TRBV27	TRBD1	CASSMDRAYGYTF	TGTGCCAGCAGTATGGACAGGGCCTATGGCTACACCTTC
TRBJ1-4	.	TRBV7-2	.	CASSLGVGEKLFF	TGTGCCAGCAGCTTAGGAGTCGGGGAAAAACTGTTTTTT
TRBJ1-4	many	TRBV27	.	CASSPGWQMNEKLFF	TGTGCCAGCAGTCCAGGGTGGCAGATGAATGAAAAACTGTTTTTT
TRBJ2-3	many	TRBV7-3	.	CASSPTLVDTQYF	TGTGCCAGCAGCCCAACCCTTGTCGATACGCAGTATTTT
TRBJ2-7	few	TRBV7-9	.	CASSPDSAKYEQYF	TGTGCCAGCAGCCCCGACTCCGCAAAGTACGAGCAGTACTTC
TRBJ2-1	.	TRBV20-1	.	CSASPNNEQFF	TGCAGTGCTAGTCCGAACAATGAGCAGTTCTTC
TRBJ1-5	.	TRBV19	.	CASSPGAYQPQHF	TGTGCCAGTAGTCCCGGGGCCTATCAGCCCCAGCATTTT
TRBJ1-2	many	TRBV18	.	CASSPTTDNYGYTF	TGTGCCAGCTCACCAACGACGGATAACTATGGCTACACCTTC
TRBJ1-2	few	TRBV6-1	TRBD1	CASSPMMGQSYGYTF	TGTGCCAGCAGTCCAATGATGGGACAGTCCTATGGCTACACCTTC
TRBJ1-6	few	TRBV6-2/TRBV6-3	.	CASSFRDNYSPLHF	TGTGCCAGCAGTTTCCGGGACAACTATTCACCCCTCCACTTT
TRBJ2-5	few	TRBV29-1	.	CSADGKAQETQYF	TGCAGCGCAGATGGGAAAGCACAAGAGACCCAGTACTTC
TRBJ2-5	.	TRBV9	TRBD2	CASSLAAGGGQETRYF	TGTGCCAGCAGCTTAGCTGCGGGAGGGGGCCAAGAGACCCGGTACTTC
TRBJ2-7	few	TRBV9	.	CASSGGTHEQYF	TGTGCCAGCAGCGGTGGCACCCACGAGCAGTACTTC
TRBJ2-5	many	TRBV20-1	.	CSGGHTETQYF	TGCAGTGGAGGACATACAGAGACCCAGTACTTC
TRBJ1-2	many	TRBV28	TRBD1	CASSPKPRDSFYGYTF	TGTGCCAGCAGCCCTAAGCCCCGGGACAGCTTCTATGGCTACACCTTC
TRBJ2-7	few	TRBV29-1	TRBD2	CSVEGGLAGHRSYEQYF	TGCAGCGTTGAAGGAGGGCTAGCGGGGCACCGCTCCTACGAGCAGTACTTC
TRBJ2-7	many	TRBV29-1	TRBD1	CSASLQGSHEQYF	TGCAGCGCCTCCCTACAGGGGTCCCACGAGCAGTACTTC
TRBJ1-2	many	TRBV20-1	TRBD1	CSASYRGDGYTF	TGCAGTGCTAGCTACAGGGGAGATGGCTACACCTTC
TRBJ2-3	.	TRBV18	.	CASSHTGTDTQYF	TGTGCCAGCTCGCATACAGGGACAGATACGCAGTATTTT
TRBJ2-4	.	TRBV4-1	.	CASSLPGDGIQYF	TGCGCCAGCAGCCTCCCAGGGGATGGCATTCAGTACTTC
TRBJ1-3	.	TRBV20-1	.	CSARGASGNTIYF	TGCAGTGCTAGAGGTGCCTCTGGAAACACCATATATTTT
TRBJ1-1	few	TRBV7-2	TRBD1	CASSFSGQGNTEAFF	TGTGCCAGCAGCTTTTCGGGACAGGGAAACACTGAAGCTTTCTTT
TRBJ1-1	.	TRBV19	.	CASSMVANTEAFF	TGTGCCAGTAGTATGGTAGCGAACACTGAAGCTTTCTTT
TRBJ1-4	few	TRBV27	.	CASSRGGGGNEKLFF	TGTGCCAGCAGTCGCGGGGGAGGGGGAAATGAAAAACTGTTTTTT
TRBJ1-3	.	TRBV27	.	CASKILGGNTTYF	TGTGCCAGCAAGATATTGGGGGGAAACACCACATATTTT
TRBJ1-1	many	TRBV6-1	.	CASRLAGVQMNTEAFF	TGTGCCAGCAGACTAGCAGGGGTTCAAATGAACACTGAAGCTTTCTTT
TRBJ2-5	many	TRBV28	.	CASSFPPRQREETQYF	TGTGCCAGCAGTTTTCCGCCCAGGCAGAGGGAAGAGACCCAGTACTTC
TRBJ2-5	few	TRBV7-9	TRBD1	CASSNRGQETQYF	TGTGCCAGCAGCAACAGGGGGCAAGAGACCCAGTACTTC
TRBJ2-7	many	TRBV28	.	CASSFFRAYEQYF	TGTGCCAGCAGTTTCTTCAGGGCCTACGAGCAGTACTTC
TRBJ2-7	few	TRBV6-1	.	CASRPGRAPGEQYF	TGTGCCAGCAGACCCGGACGCGCTCCTGGTGAGCAGTACTTC
TRBJ2-7	.	TRBV11-3	TRBD1	CASSRPWTGSSYEQYF	TGTGCCAGCAGCCGTCCATGGACAGGCTCCTCCTACGAGCAGTACTTC
TRBJ2-5	many	TRBV6-9	TRBD1	CASSYLQGDQETQYF	TGTGCCAGCAGTTACTTACAGGGGGACCAAGAGACCCAGTACTTC
TRBJ2-7	.	TRBV4-1	TRBD2	CASSQDPGLAYEQYF	TGCGCCAGCAGCCAAGATCCGGGACTAGCGTACGAGCAGTACTTC
TRBJ2-1	once	TRBV11-2	.	CASSLALDPLNEQFF	TGTGCCAGCAGCTTAGCTCTGGACCCCCTGAATGAGCAGTTCTTC
TRBJ1-4	many	TRBV12-3/TRBV12-4	.	CASSQLYSWTVRGGIDEKLFF	TGTGCCAGCAGTCAACTCTACTCCTGGACAGTGCGGGGTGGGATCGATGAAAAACTGTTTTTT
TRBJ2-4	once	TRBV7-9	.	CASMADKNIQYF	TGTGCCAGTATGGCAGATAAAAACATTCAGTACTTC
TRBJ1-6	many	TRBV27	.	CASRSPMALHF	TGTGCCAGCAGAAGCCCCATGGCCCTCCACTTT
TRBJ2-7	few	TRBV10-3	TRBD2	CAISEPSTGRAYEQYF	TGTGCCATCAGTGAGCCTTCGACTGGGAGGGCCTACGAGCAGTACTTC
TRBJ2-2	.	TRBV5-1	.	CASSLDRVRSGELFF	TGCGCCAGCAGCTTGGACAGGGTCCGTTCCGGGGAGCTGTTTTTT
TRBJ2-6	.	TRBV9	.	CASSPSLGANVLTF	TGTGCCAGCAGCCCAAGTTTAGGGGCCAACGTCCTGACTTTC
TRBJ2-3	.	TRBV7-2	.	CASSWVADQDTQYF	TGTGCCAGCAGCTGGGTTGCCGATCAAGATACGCAGTATTTT
TRBJ2-2	.	TRBV6-2/TRBV6-3	TRBD1	CASSSRATGTGETGELFF	TGTGCCAGCAGTTCTCGGGCTACCGGGACAGGGGAAACCGGGGAGCTGTTTTTT
TRBJ2-1	few	TRBV24-1	.	CATSDIGSYNEQFF	TGTGCCACCAGTGATATCGGATCCTACAATGAGCAGTTCTTC
TRBJ1-1	many	TRBV27	.	CASSPRAVNTEAFF	TGTGCCAGCAGTCCCCGGGCCGTGAACACTGAAGCTTTCTTT
TRBJ2-2	many	TRBV28	TRBD1	CASSETGTGLPNTGELFF	TGTGCCAGCAGCGAAACCGGGACAGGCCTTCCGAACACCGGGGAGCTGTTTTTT